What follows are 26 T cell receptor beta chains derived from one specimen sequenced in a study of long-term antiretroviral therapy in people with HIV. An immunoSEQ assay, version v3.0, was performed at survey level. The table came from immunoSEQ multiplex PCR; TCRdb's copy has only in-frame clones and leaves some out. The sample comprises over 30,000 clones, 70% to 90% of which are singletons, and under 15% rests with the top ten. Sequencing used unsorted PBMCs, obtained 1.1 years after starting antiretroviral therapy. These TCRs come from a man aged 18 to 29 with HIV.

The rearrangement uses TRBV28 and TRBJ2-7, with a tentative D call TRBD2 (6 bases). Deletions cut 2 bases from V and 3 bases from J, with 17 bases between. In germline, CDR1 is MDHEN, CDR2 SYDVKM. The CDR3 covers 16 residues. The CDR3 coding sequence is TGTGCCAGCAGTTTAACGGCGATAGGGAGGTACTACGAGCAGTACTTC. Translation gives CASSLTAIGRYYEQYF.

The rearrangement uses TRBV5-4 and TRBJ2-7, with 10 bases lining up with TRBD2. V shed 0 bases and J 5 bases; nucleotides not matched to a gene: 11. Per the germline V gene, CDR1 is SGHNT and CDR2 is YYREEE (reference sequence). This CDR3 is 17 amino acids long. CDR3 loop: CASSLVASGSLPHEQYF. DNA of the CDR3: TGTGCCAGCAGCTTGGTGGCTAGCGGGAGTTTACCCCACGAGCAGTACTTC.

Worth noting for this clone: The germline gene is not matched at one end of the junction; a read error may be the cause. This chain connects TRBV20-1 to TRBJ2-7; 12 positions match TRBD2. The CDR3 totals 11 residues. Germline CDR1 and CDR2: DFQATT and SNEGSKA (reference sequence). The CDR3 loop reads CSAGGLAGAFF. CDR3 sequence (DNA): TGCAGTGCTGGGGGACTAGCGGGTGCGTTCTTC.

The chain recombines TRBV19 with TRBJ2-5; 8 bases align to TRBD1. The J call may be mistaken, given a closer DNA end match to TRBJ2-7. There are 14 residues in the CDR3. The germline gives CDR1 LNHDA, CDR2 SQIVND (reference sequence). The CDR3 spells CASSLGQGPYEQYF. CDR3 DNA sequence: TGTGCCAGTAGCCTTGGACAGGGTCCCTACGAGCAGTACTTC.

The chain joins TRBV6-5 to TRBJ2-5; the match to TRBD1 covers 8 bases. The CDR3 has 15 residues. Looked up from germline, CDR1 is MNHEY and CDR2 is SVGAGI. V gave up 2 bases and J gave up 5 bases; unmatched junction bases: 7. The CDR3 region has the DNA TGTGCCAGCAGTTACGCCGGACAGGGAACGGAGACCCAGTACTTC. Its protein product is CASSYAGQGTETQYF.

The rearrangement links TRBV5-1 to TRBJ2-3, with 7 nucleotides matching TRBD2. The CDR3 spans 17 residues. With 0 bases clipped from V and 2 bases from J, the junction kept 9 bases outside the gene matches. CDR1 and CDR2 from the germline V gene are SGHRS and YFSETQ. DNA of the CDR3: TGCGCCAGCAGCTTGGTGGCTAGCGGATATTACACAGATACGCAGTATTTT. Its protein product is CASSLVASGYYTDTQYF.

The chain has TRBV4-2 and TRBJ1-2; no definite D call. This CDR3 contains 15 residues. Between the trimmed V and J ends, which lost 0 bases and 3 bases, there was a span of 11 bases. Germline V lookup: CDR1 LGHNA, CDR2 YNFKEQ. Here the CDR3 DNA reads TGTGCCAGCAGCCAAGATTGGGGTGACGACTATGGCTACACCTTC. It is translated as CASSQDWGDDYGYTF.

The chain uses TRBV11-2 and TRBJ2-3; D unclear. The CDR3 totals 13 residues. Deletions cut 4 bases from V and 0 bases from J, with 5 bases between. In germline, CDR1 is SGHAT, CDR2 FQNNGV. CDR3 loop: CASSSDSTDTQYF. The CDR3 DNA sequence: TGTGCCAGCAGCTCCGATAGCACAGATACGCAGTATTTT.

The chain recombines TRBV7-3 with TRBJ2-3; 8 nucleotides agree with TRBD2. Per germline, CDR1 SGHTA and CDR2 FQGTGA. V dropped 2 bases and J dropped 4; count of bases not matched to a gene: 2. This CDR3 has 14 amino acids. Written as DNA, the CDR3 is TGTGCCAGCAGCTTATCGGGGGGGCCAGATACGCAGTATTTT. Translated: CASSLSGGPDTQYF.

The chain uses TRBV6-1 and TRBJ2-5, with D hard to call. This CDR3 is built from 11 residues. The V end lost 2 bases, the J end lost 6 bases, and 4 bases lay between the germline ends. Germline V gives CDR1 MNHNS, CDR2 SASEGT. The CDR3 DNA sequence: TGTGCCAGCAGTGAATGGAAGACCCAGTACTTC. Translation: CASSEWKTQYF.

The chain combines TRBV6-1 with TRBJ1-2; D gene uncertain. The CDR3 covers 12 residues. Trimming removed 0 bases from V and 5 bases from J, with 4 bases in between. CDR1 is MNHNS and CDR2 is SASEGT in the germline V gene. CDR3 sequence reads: CASSEAKYGYTF. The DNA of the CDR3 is TGTGCCAGCAGTGAAGCCAAGTATGGCTACACCTTC.

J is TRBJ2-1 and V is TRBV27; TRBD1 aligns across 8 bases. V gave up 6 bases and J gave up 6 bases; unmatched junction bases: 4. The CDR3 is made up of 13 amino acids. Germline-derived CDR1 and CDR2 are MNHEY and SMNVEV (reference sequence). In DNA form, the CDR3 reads TGTGCCAGCAGCGGACAGGGAGGCAATGAGCAGTTCTTC. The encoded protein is CASSGQGGNEQFF.

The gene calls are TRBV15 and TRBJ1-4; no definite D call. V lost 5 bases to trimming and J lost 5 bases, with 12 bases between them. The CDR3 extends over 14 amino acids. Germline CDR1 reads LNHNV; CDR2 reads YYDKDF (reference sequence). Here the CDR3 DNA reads TGTGCCACCAGCTTCGGTAGGACGAATGAAAAACTGTTTTTT. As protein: CATSFGRTNEKLFF.

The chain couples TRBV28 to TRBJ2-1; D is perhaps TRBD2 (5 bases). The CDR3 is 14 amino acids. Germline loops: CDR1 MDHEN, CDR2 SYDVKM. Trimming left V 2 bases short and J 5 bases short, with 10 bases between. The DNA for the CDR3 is TGTGCCAGCAGTTTACCTAGCTCTCACAATGAGCAGTTCTTC. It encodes CASSLPSSHNEQFF.

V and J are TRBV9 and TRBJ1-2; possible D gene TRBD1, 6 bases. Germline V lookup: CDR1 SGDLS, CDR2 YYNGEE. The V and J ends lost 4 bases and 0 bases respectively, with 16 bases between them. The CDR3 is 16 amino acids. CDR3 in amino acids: CASSPGGRGANYGYTF. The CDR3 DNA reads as TGTGCCAGCAGCCCCGGGGGCCGCGGAGCTAACTATGGCTACACCTTC.

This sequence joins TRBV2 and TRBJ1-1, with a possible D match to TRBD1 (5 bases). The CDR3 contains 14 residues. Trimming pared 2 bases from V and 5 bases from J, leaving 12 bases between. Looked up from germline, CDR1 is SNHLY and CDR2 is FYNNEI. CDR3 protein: CASSERGVLTEAFF. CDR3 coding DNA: TGTGCCAGCAGTGAACGGGGGGTCTTAACTGAAGCTTTCTTT.

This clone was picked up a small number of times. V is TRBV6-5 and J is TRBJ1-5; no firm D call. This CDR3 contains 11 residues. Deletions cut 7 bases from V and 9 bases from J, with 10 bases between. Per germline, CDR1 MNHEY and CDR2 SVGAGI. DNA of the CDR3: TGTGCCAGCATTCTAATTGGGCCCCAGCATTTT. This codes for CASILIGPQHF.

The CDR3 DNA is TGTGCCAGTAGCTCAGGCGGTGGGCAAGTGCAGTACTTC. Protein sequence: CASSSGGGQVQYF. The chain couples TRBV19 to TRBJ2-7; D is unresolved. CDR3 length: 13 residues. V was clipped by 6 bases and J by 9 bases, with 18 bases between them. Germline V lookup: CDR1 LNHDA, CDR2 SQIVND (reference sequence).

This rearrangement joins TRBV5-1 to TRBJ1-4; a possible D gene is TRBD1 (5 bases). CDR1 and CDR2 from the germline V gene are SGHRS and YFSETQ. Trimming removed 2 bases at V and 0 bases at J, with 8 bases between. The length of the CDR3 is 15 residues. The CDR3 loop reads CASSFIGATNEKLFF. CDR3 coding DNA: TGCGCCAGCAGCTTCATAGGGGCAACTAATGAAAAACTGTTTTTT.

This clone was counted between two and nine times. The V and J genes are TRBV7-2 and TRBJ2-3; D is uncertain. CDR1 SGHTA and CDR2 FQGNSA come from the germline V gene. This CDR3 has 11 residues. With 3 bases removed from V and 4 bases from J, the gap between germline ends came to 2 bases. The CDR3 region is CASSLSDTQYF. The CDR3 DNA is TGTGCCAGCAGCTTGTCAGATACGCAGTATTTT.

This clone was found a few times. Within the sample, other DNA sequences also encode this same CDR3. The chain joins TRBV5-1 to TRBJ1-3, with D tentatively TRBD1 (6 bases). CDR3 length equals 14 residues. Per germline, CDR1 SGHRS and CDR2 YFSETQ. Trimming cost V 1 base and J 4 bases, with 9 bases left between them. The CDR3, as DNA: TGCGCCAGCAGCTTGTCGGGGACAGGAAACACCATATATTTT. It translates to CASSLSGTGNTIYF.

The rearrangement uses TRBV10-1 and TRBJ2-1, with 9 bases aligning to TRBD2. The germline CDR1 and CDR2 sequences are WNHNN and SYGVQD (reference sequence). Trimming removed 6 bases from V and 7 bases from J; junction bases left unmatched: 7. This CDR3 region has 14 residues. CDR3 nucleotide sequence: TGCGCCAGCAGCGGCGAGCGGGGGGAAAATGAGCAGTTCTTC. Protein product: CASSGERGENEQFF.

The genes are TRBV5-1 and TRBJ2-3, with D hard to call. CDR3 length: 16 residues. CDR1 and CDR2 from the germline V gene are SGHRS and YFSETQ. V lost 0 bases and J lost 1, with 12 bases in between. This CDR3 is CASSLVSARGTDTQYF. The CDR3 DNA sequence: TGCGCCAGCAGCTTGGTTTCCGCCCGGGGCACAGATACGCAGTATTTT.

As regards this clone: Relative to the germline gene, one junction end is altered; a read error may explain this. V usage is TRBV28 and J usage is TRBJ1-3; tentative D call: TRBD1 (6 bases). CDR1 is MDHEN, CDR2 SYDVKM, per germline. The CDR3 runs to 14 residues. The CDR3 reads CASSITGTGSTIYF. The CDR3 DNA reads TGTGCCAGCAGTATTACAGGGACTGGAAGCACCATATATTTT.

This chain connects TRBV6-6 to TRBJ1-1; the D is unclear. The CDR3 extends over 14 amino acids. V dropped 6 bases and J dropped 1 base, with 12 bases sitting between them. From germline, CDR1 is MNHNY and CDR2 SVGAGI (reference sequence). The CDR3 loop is CASRARTENTEAFF. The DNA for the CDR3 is TGTGCCAGCAGAGCTCGAACCGAGAACACTGAAGCTTTCTTT.

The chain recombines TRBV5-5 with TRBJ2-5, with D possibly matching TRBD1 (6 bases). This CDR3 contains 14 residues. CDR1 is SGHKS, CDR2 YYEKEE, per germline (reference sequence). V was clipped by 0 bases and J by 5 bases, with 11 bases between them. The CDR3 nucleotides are TGTGCCAGCAGCTTGGGATCAGGGGCCGAGACCCAGTACTTC. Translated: CASSLGSGAETQYF.